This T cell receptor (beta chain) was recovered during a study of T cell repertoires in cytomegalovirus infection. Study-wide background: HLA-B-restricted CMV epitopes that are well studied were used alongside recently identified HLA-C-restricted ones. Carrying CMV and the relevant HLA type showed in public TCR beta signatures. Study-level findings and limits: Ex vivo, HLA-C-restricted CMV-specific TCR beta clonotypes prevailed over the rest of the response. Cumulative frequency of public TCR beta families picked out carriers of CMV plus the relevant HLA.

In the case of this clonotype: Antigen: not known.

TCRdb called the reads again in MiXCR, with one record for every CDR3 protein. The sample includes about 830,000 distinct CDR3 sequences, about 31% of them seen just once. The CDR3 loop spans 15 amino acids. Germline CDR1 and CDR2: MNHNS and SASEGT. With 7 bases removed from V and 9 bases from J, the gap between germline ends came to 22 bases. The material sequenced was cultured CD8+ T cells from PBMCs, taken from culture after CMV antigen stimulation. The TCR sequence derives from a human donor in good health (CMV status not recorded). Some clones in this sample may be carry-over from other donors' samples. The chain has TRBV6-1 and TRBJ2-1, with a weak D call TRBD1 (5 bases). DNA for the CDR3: TGTGCCAGCACCCTTAGGGGCTCTCTGGTGAGTGAGCAGTTCTTC. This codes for CASTLRGSLVSEQFF.